This is a list of T cell receptor beta chains from one sample in a study of blood T cell repertoires in COVID-19. The assay was immunoSEQ multiplex PCR, and TCRdb's table has in-frame clones only and misses some. Seen here are about 180,000 clones, around 89% observed once, and the top ten hold 3.5% to 5%. Specimen: peripheral blood. The receptors come from a woman in her 30s with acute or convalescent COVID-19. The CDR3 runs from the conserved cysteine through the conserved F or W. D genes are given only for firm matches. Size is omitted from some rows. Given values are once, few, many or a class for expanded clones.

j_call v_call clone_size d_call cdr3_nt cdr3_aa
TRBJ2-7 TRBV18 . TRBD1 TGTGCCAGCTCACGGGACAGTACGGACTACGAGCAGTACTTC CASSRDSTDYEQYF
TRBJ1-1 TRBV5-1 once . TGCGCCAGCAGCACGGGCAGGGGTGGGACTGAAGCTTTCTTT CASSTGRGGTEAFF
TRBJ2-2 TRBV28 . . TGTGCCAGCAGTCCGCCAGGGTGGAACACCGGGGAGCTGTTTTTT CASSPPGWNTGELFF
TRBJ2-7 TRBV5-1 . . TGCGCCAGCGGAACAGGGCCCTCCCAACACTACGAGCAGTACTTC CASGTGPSQHYEQYF
TRBJ2-1 TRBV9 . TRBD2 TGTGCCAGCACGGGAGGCCTCTACAATGAGCAGTTCTTC CASTGGLYNEQFF
TRBJ1-1 TRBV6-4 . . TGTGCCAGCAGTTCAGAAGGCGGCACTGAAGCTTTCTTT CASSSEGGTEAFF
TRBJ2-7 TRBV5-6 . . TGTGCCAGCAGCAGAGGGACACACTACGAGCAGTACTTC CASSRGTHYEQYF
TRBJ2-1 TRBV2 . . TGTGCCGCCCAACGACGCGGGGCTCGGGTGGAGCAGTTCTTC CAAQRRGARVEQFF
TRBJ1-1 TRBV5-1 few . TGCGCCAGCAGCTCCCAGGGGACAAACACTGAAGCTTTCTTT CASSSQGTNTEAFF
TRBJ1-5 TRBV18 . TRBD1 TGTGCCAGCTCACCGGACAGGGGGCAGCCCCAGCATTTT CASSPDRGQPQHF
TRBJ2-1 TRBV18 . TRBD2 TGTGCCACCCGGACTAGCGGGAGGGCCGAGGGTGAGCAGTTCTTC CATRTSGRAEGEQFF
TRBJ1-6 TRBV28 . . TGTGCCAGCAGTTTATTGGGGCTCAGCTCCTATAATTCACCCCTCCACTTT CASSLLGLSSYNSPLHF
TRBJ2-1 TRBV10-1 . . TGCGCCAGCAGCCTTACATCCGACTCCTACAATGAGCAGTTCTTC CASSLTSDSYNEQFF
TRBJ2-2 TRBV5-1 few . TGCGCCAGCAGCGCGGGAACAGAGCTGTTTTTT CASSAGTELFF
TRBJ2-7 TRBV2 . . TGTGCCAGCAGTGCAGGGTACGAGCAGTACTTC CASSAGYEQYF
TRBJ2-3 TRBV27 . . TGTGCCAGCAAAAACTTGACTAGTGGTGCAGATACGCAGTATTTT CASKNLTSGADTQYF
TRBJ1-2 TRBV28 . . TGTGCCAGCACCTGGTTAACTCCAGGGAACTATGGCTACACCTTC CASTWLTPGNYGYTF
TRBJ2-7 TRBV20-1 . . TGCAGTGCTAGTGCGTCGGACACCTACGAGCAGTACTTC CSASASDTYEQYF
TRBJ2-7 TRBV27 . . TGTGCCAGCAGTCCCTCCATGGGGAGGCATATCTACGAGCAGTACTTC CASSPSMGRHIYEQYF
TRBJ2-3 TRBV5-4 . TRBD2 TGTGCCAGCAGCACGGGGACTAGCGGGAGGGCAGATACGCAGTATTTT CASSTGTSGRADTQYF
TRBJ2-7 TRBV5-1 . . TGCGCCAGCAGCTCCAGGGCCGGCTACGAGCAGTACTTC CASSSRAGYEQYF
TRBJ2-1 TRBV6-5 once . TGTGCCAGCAGTTACAACCAGGATTTCTTTGAGCAGTTCTTC CASSYNQDFFEQFF
TRBJ2-7 TRBV5-4 . TRBD2 TGTGCCAGCAGCGAGTCCGGGACTAGGGGCTCCTACGAGCAGTACTTC CASSESGTRGSYEQYF
TRBJ2-7 TRBV30 . TRBD1 TGTGCCTGGGTCCCGGGACAGGGGGTACGTGGCGAGCAGTACTTC CAWVPGQGVRGEQYF
TRBJ2-7 TRBV15 . TRBD2 TGTGCCACCAGCAGAGATCGCCGGGAGGACCCCGAGCAGTACTTC CATSRDRREDPEQYF
TRBJ2-7 TRBV28 few . TGTGCCAGCAGTTATGAGCGGGAGCAGTACTTC CASSYEREQYF
TRBJ2-1 TRBV5-1 . TRBD1 TGCGCCAGCATTCCGGGACAGGGTTTGAGGGGAGGTTACAATGAGCAGTTCTTC CASIPGQGLRGGYNEQFF
TRBJ1-6 TRBV11-3 . . TGTGCCAGCAGCTCAATTAGCTCCTATAATTCACCCCTCCACTTT CASSSISSYNSPLHF
TRBJ1-5 TRBV6-1 . TRBD1 TGTGCCAGCAGTGTCACCCGGGCAGGGGGAATATCGCCCCAGCATTTT CASSVTRAGGISPQHF
TRBJ1-5 TRBV9 . . TGTGCCAGCAGCGTAGAGGGGGGAGGGCAGCCCCAGCATTTT CASSVEGGGQPQHF
TRBJ2-7 TRBV7-9 . . TGTGCCAGCAGCTCAGGGAGGCTAGCGTCCTCCTACGAGCAGTACTTC CASSSGRLASSYEQYF
TRBJ2-3 TRBV2 . . TGTGCCAGCAACGGGAGAGATACGCAGTATTTT CASNGRDTQYF
TRBJ2-7 TRBV2 . . TGTGCCAGCAGTGAGGCGCCCGTCCCAGGGTACGAGCAGTACTTC CASSEAPVPGYEQYF
TRBJ2-7 TRBV9 . TRBD2 TGTGCCAGCAGCGTAGGTCCTAGCGGGAACCCCTACGAGCAGTACTTC CASSVGPSGNPYEQYF
TRBJ2-2 TRBV30 . TRBD2 TGCGGGACTAGATATGACACCGGGGAGCTGTTTTTT CGTRYDTGELFF
TRBJ2-2 TRBV7-9 few TRBD1 TGTGCCAGCAGCTTAGCAGGACAGGGTCCCGGGGAGCTGTTTTTT CASSLAGQGPGELFF
TRBJ1-4 TRBV11-2 few TRBD1 TGTGCCAGCAGTTACATGGGGGACAGGGGGAACACTAATGAAAAACTGTTTTTT CASSYMGDRGNTNEKLFF
TRBJ2-1 TRBV28 . . TGTGCCAGCAGTTTACGGGGGAAGGTCAGAGAGCAGTTCTTC CASSLRGKVREQFF
TRBJ2-7 TRBV4-1 . TRBD2 TGCGCCAGCAGCCAGACCGGGACTAGCGGGACCTACGAGCAGTACTTC CASSQTGTSGTYEQYF
TRBJ2-1 TRBV18 . TRBD2 TGTGCCAGCTCACCTCCGGGACTAGGATTCGACAATGAGCAGTTCTTC CASSPPGLGFDNEQFF
TRBJ1-1 TRBV27 once TRBD1 TGTGCCAGCAGTTTTGTGCCGTCGACAGGGGGTGTTTTCTTT CASSFVPSTGGVFF
TRBJ1-1 TRBV7-9 . . TGTGCCAGCAGCCCCCCGGGGACTGAAGCTTTCTTT CASSPPGTEAFF
TRBJ1-1 TRBV7-9 . . TGTGCCAGCAGCTTAGGGCGACAGTTTGAAGCTTTCTTT CASSLGRQFEAFF
TRBJ1-6 TRBV28 . . TGTGCCAGCCGACTAGTAGGGTCACCCCTCCACTTT CASRLVGSPLHF
TRBJ2-3 TRBV3-1/TRBV3-2 few . TGTGCCAGCAGCCTATCTCGGGTCCCAGATACGCAGTATTTT CASSLSRVPDTQYF
TRBJ2-1 TRBV10-3 . . TGTGCCATCAGTGGTAGGGGTGGCGGGATGTTTTCCAATGAGCAGTTCTTC CAISGRGGGMFSNEQFF
TRBJ1-5 TRBV19 . . TGTGCCAGTAGGGACAGAAATCAGCCCCAGCATTTT CASRDRNQPQHF
TRBJ2-7 TRBV7-2 once . TGTGCCAGCAGCTCCCCCCCCGGGGAGCAGTACTTC CASSSPPGEQYF
TRBJ2-5 TRBV9 . . TGTGCCAGCAGCGTAAGTCCCGGACTACAAGGGGAGACCCAGTACTTC CASSVSPGLQGETQYF
TRBJ1-1 TRBV5-1 . TRBD1 TGCGCCAGCAGCCTCACAGGGGACGACACTGAAGCTTTCTTT CASSLTGDDTEAFF
TRBJ1-6 TRBV7-9 once . TGTGCCAGCAGCTTAGGGAGCGAGGCGCCCCTCCACTTT CASSLGSEAPLHF
TRBJ2-1 TRBV19 . TRBD2 TGTGCCAGTAGTATCTGGCTAGCGGGAGGCAATGAGCAGTTCTTC CASSIWLAGGNEQFF
TRBJ2-5 TRBV5-4 few . TGTGCCAGCAGCCCAATGGGGGGAGAGACCCAGTACTTC CASSPMGGETQYF
TRBJ2-5 TRBV11-2 . . TGTGCCAGCAGCTCAATTGGCCGAGAGACCCAGTACTTC CASSSIGRETQYF
TRBJ2-7 TRBV27 . . TGTGCCAGCATAGGGAGGTTAAACTACGAGCAGTACTTC CASIGRLNYEQYF
TRBJ2-2 TRBV5-6 . . TGTGCCAGCAGCTACTTCCTGACAGCCAGCACCGGGGAGCTGTTTTTT CASSYFLTASTGELFF
TRBJ2-2 TRBV12-3/TRBV12-4 . . TGTGCCAGTTCCAATAGGGGTACCGGGGAGCTGTTTTTT CASSNRGTGELFF
TRBJ2-1 TRBV19 . . TGTGCCAGTAGTATCGGTGGAGCGGAGAGCTCCTACAATGAGCAGTTCTTC CASSIGGAESSYNEQFF